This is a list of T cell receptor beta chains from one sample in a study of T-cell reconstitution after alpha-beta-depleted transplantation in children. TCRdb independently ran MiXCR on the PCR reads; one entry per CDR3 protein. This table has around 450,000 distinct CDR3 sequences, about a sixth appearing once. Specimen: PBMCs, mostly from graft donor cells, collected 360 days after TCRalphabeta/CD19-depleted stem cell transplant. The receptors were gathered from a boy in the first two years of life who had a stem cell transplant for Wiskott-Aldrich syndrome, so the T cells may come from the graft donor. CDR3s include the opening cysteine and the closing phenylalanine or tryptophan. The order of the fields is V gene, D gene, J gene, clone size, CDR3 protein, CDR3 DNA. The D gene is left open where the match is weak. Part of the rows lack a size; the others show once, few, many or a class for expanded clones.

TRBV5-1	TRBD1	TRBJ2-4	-	CASSLQGAGNIQYF	TGCGCCAGCAGCTTGCAGGGGGCGGGAAACATTCAGTACTTC
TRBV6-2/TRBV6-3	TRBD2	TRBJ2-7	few	CASNPGLASEQYF	TGTGCCAGCAACCCGGGACTAGCCTCCGAGCAGTACTTC
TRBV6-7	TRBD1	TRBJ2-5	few	CASSYHIGTASPQETQYF	TGTGCCAGCAGTTACCACATCGGGACAGCCAGCCCTCAAGAGACCCAGTACTTC
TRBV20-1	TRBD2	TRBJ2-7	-	CSARLPGGRLYEQYF	TGCAGTGCTAGACTACCGGGAGGCAGGCTCTACGAGCAGTACTTC
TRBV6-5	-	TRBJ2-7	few	CASGRPPGEQYF	TGTGCCAGCGGGAGGCCCCCTGGCGAGCAGTACTTC
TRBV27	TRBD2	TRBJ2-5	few	CASSSRTSGRAVETQYF	TGTGCCAGCAGTTCCCGGACTAGCGGGAGGGCCGTAGAGACCCAGTACTTC
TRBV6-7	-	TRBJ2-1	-	CASTPPRVNEQFF	TGTGCCAGCACCCCTCCGCGGGTGAATGAGCAGTTCTTC
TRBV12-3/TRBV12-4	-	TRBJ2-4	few	CASSNPGGLTKNIQYF	TGTGCCAGCAGTAACCCCGGGGGGCTAACCAAAAACATTCAGTACTTC
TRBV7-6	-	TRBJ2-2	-	CAGGPYTGELFF	TGTGCCGGGGGCCCGTACACCGGGGAGCTGTTTTTT
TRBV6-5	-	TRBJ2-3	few	CASSYSEGRWGDTQYF	TGTGCCAGCAGTTACTCTGAGGGTAGATGGGGAGATACGCAGTATTTT
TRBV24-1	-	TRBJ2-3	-	CGTSRFGGTDTQYF	TGTGGCACCAGTCGTTTCGGAGGGACGGATACGCAGTATTTT
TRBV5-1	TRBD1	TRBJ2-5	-	CASSFYPPGQGSLRETQYF	TGCGCCAGCAGTTTTTATCCACCGGGACAGGGCTCTTTGAGGGAGACCCAGTACTTC
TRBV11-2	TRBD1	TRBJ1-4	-	CASSKQGMWEKLFF	TGTGCCAGCAGCAAACAGGGGATGTGGGAAAAACTGTTTTTT
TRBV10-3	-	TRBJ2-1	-	CAITSGDYFNEQFF	TGTGCCATCACTAGTGGAGACTACTTCAATGAGCAGTTCTTC
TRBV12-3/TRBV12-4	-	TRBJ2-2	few	CASSLSHLPTGELFF	TGTGCCAGCAGTTTAAGCCACCTCCCCACCGGGGAGCTGTTTTTT
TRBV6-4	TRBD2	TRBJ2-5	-	CASSRRQGRTSGRLRGGTQYF	TGTGCCAGCAGCCGTAGACAGGGTCGGACTAGCGGGAGGCTAAGGGGAGGGACCCAGTACTTC
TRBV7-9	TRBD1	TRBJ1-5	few	CASSSNRGSDQPQHF	TGTGCCAGCAGCTCGAACAGGGGGTCGGATCAGCCCCAGCATTTT
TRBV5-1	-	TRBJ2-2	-	CASSLELNTGELFF	TGCGCCAGCAGCTTGGAACTGAACACCGGGGAGCTGTTTTTT
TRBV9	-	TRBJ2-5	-	CASSATQGSRETQYF	TGTGCCAGCAGCGCGACTCAAGGATCAAGGGAGACCCAGTACTTC
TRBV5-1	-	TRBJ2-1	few	CASSRGGGVYNEQFF	TGCGCCAGCAGCCGGGGTGGGGGCGTCTACAATGAGCAGTTCTTC
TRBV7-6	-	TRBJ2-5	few	CASSPGGGQKQETQYF	TGTGCCAGCAGCCCGGGGGGGGGACAGAAACAAGAGACCCAGTACTTC
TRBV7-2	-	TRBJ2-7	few	CASSMDRAYEQYF	TGTGCCAGCAGTATGGACAGAGCTTACGAGCAGTACTTC
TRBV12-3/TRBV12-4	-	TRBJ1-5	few	CASSPQGLNQPQHF	TGTGCCAGCAGCCCCCAAGGCCTCAATCAGCCCCAGCATTTT
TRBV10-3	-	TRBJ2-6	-	CAISESLWVLASGANVLTF	TGTGCCATCAGTGAGTCGTTATGGGTGTTGGCCTCTGGGGCCAACGTCCTGACTTTC
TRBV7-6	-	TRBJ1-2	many	CASSLVGFYGYTF	TGTGCCAGCAGCTTAGTTGGGTTCTATGGCTACACCTTC
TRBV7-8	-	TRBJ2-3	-	CASSPSGVTQYF	TGTGCCAGCAGCCCTTCAGGTGTTACGCAGTATTTT
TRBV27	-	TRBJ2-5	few	CASSPNRRGETQYF	TGTGCCAGCAGTCCCAATCGGCGGGGTGAGACCCAGTACTTC
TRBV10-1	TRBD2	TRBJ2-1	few	CASSESPGGDEQFF	TGCGCCAGCAGTGAGTCCCCGGGAGGCGATGAGCAGTTCTTC
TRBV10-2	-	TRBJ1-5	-	CASSERLLNQPQHF	TGCGCCAGCAGTGAAAGGTTACTCAATCAGCCCCAGCATTTT
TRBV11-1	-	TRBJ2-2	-	CASSLYFWQPRKDTGELFF	TGTGCCAGCAGCTTATATTTCTGGCAACCCCGAAAGGACACCGGGGAGCTGTTTTTT
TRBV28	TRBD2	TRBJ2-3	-	CASSFMTSGSTSDTQYF	TGTGCCAGCAGTTTTATGACTAGCGGGAGTACATCAGATACGCAGTATTTT
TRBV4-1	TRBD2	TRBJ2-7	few	CASSQGLAGAFSSYEQYF	TGCGCCAGCAGCCAGGGACTAGCGGGGGCCTTTAGCTCCTACGAGCAGTACTTC
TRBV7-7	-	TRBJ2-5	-	CASSLGGRNQETQYF	TGTGCCAGCAGCTTAGGGGGACGGAACCAAGAGACCCAGTACTTC
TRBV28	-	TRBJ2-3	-	CASSLPGASDTQYF	TGTGCCAGCAGTTTACCAGGGGCGTCAGATACGCAGTATTTT
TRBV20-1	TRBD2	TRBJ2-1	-	CSARDASPSGLNNEQFF	TGCAGTGCTAGAGATGCGTCACCTAGCGGCCTAAACAATGAGCAGTTCTTC
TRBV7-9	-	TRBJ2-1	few	CASSSRSFSSYNEQFF	TGTGCCAGCAGCTCCCGGAGTTTCAGCTCCTACAATGAGCAGTTCTTC
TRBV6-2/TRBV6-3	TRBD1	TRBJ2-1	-	CASSPRQGLRGSNKQFF	TGTGCCAGCAGTCCTCGACAGGGCCTAAGGGGGTCCAATAAGCAGTTCTTC
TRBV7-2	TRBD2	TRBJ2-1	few	CASSLATSGRGVTYNEQFF	TGTGCCAGCAGCTTAGCGACTAGCGGGAGGGGGGTCACCTACAATGAGCAGTTCTTC
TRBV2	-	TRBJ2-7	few	CASSEWGESYEQYF	TGTGCCAGCAGTGAATGGGGGGAATCCTACGAGCAGTACTTC
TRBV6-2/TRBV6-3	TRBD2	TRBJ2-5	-	CASLEGRTTSGRAQETQYF	TGTGCCAGCTTGGAGGGGCGGACCACTAGCGGGAGGGCCCAAGAGACCCAGTACTTC
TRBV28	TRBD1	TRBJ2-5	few	CASSLPDRGIGETQYF	TGTGCCAGCAGTTTGCCGGACAGGGGAATTGGAGAGACCCAGTACTTC
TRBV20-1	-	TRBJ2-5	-	CSARDRKRGSQETQYF	TGCAGTGCTAGAGATAGGAAAAGGGGCTCCCAAGAGACCCAGTACTTC
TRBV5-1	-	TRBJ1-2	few	CASSLLPHWTNYGYTF	TGCGCCAGCAGCTTGTTGCCACATTGGACAAACTATGGCTACACCTTC
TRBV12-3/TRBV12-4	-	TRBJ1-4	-	CASRSGTVNEKLFF	TGTGCCAGCAGGAGCGGGACGGTTAATGAAAAACTGTTTTTT
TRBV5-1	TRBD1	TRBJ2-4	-	CASSLTGALRNIQYF	TGCGCCAGCAGCTTGACAGGGGCGCTGAGAAACATTCAGTACTTC
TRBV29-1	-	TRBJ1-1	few	CSGQYNTEAFF	TGCAGCGGCCAGTATAACACTGAAGCTTTCTTT
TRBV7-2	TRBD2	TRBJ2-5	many	CASSLSGGYETQYF	TGTGCCAGCAGCCTCAGCGGGGGATACGAGACCCAGTACTTC
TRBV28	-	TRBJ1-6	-	CASRILGESSYNSPLHF	TGTGCCAGCAGGATCCTTGGCGAGAGCTCCTATAATTCACCCCTCCACTTT
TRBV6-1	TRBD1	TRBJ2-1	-	CASSDRDRDYNEQFF	TGTGCCAGCAGTGACCGGGACAGGGACTACAATGAGCAGTTCTTC
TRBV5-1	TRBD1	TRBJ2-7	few	CASSWGTGGSYEQYF	TGCGCCAGCAGCTGGGGGACAGGAGGCTCCTACGAGCAGTACTTC
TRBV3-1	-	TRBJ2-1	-	CASSPQGGEWFF	TGTGCCAGCAGCCCCCAGGGGGGAGAGTGGTTCTTC
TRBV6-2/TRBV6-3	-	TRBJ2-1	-	CASRTLDREQFF	TGTGCCAGCAGGACACTAGATCGGGAGCAGTTCTTC
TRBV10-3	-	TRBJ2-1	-	CAISGRGSGFFNEQFF	TGTGCCATCAGTGGTCGTGGTAGCGGCTTTTTTAATGAGCAGTTCTTC
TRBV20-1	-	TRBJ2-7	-	CSARGGAGTTSYEQYF	TGCAGTGCTAGAGGGGGGGCCGGGACTACTTCCTACGAGCAGTACTTC
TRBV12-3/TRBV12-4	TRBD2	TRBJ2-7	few	CASSWGARTGGTQYF	TGTGCCAGCAGTTGGGGGGCCCGGACGGGAGGGACGCAGTACTTC
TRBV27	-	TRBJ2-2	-	CASSFLQGELFF	TGTGCCAGCAGTTTTTTACAGGGTGAGCTGTTTTTT
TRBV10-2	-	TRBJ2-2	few	CASSKQNLAGRRITGELFF	TGCGCCAGCAGCAAACAAAACCTGGCGGGGAGGAGGATCACCGGGGAGCTGTTTTTT
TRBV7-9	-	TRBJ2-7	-	CASSLGGAALYEQYF	TGTGCCAGCAGCTTAGGTGGTGCAGCTCTATACGAGCAGTACTTC
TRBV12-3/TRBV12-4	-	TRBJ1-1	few	CASSLDKRNTEAFF	TGTGCCAGCAGTTTAGACAAGAGGAACACTGAAGCTTTCTTT
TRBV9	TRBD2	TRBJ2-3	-	CASSPRLAPTDTQYF	TGTGCCAGCAGCCCCCGACTAGCGCCGACAGATACGCAGTATTTT